At least ten counts were recorded for the clone carrying this T cell receptor beta chain. The antigen remains unidentified. This CDR3 is built from 15 residues. Per germline, CDR1 MNHEY and CDR2 SMNVEV (reference sequence). The V segment lost 4 bases and the J segment 7 bases; nucleotides outside the gene matches: 8. This sample was taken from a study of regulatory T cells in long-lasting Graves disease. Study-level information: Freshly diagnosed Graves' patients had used antithyroid drugs for under 3 months. Study outcomes and limitations: The study examined only peripheral blood, not thyroid tissue.

Through Arm-PCR of CDR3 regions and iRepertoire HTBI primers, TCR beta libraries were built. TCRdb used MiXCR to reprocess the multiplex PCR reads, holding one entry per CDR3 protein. Of roughly 610,000 distinct CDR3 sequences listed, around 17% are singletons. The time point here: newly diagnosed GD, antithyroid drugs for less than 3 months. Making the TCR library involved RNA that had been extracted from PBMCs. This same sample was also part of a study on T cells in Graves' hyperthyroidism and ophthalmopathy. From that report: Patients counted as stable if ophthalmopathy did not develop within 18 months.

This sample comprised peripheral blood mononuclear cells (PBMCs), obtained at new diagnosis, from a patient treated with antithyroid drugs. The clonotype originates from a woman in her twenties or thirties with Graves disease. The rearrangement uses TRBV27 and TRBJ2-2; 8 bases match TRBD1. CDR3 bases: TGTGCCAGCAGTTCCCTAGCAGGGGGCGGCGGGGAGCTGTTTTTT. Protein sequence: CASSSLAGGGGELFF.